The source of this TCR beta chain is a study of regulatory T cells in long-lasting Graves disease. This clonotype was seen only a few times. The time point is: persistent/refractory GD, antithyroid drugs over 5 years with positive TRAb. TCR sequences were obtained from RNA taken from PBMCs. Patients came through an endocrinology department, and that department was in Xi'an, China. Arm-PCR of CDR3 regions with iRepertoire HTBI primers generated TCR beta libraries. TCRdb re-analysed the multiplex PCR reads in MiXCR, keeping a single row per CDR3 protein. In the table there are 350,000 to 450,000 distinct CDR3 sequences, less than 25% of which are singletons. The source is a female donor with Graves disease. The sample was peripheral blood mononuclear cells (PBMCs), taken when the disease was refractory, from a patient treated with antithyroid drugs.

CDR3 sequence (DNA): TGCGCCACTGCGGCCCGACAGGGCCAGCCCCAGCATTTT. This translates into CATAARQGQPQHF. The rearrangement joins TRBV10-2 to TRBJ1-5, with 7 bases fitting TRBD1. This CDR3 is built from 13 residues. Germline V gene sequence: CDR1 WSHSY, CDR2 SAAADI. Trimming cost V 10 bases and J 7 bases; bases outside gene matches: 10.